This passage covers 7 T cell receptor beta chains from one sample sequenced in a study of Ad26.COV2.S vaccination and SARS-CoV-2 variants. Treatment in this sample: approximately 18 received Ad26.COV2.S at low or high dose, single or two shots; several received placebo; per-sample allocation not given. Sampling happened 63 days after the first vaccine or placebo injection. The data were produced by immunoSEQ multiplex PCR, yet TCRdb's version contains in-frame clones alone and is incomplete. The repertoire holds 350,000 to 400,000 clones, with 88% as singletons. The starting material was peripheral blood, obtained in a trial of Ad26.COV2.S vaccine versus placebo. Receptor source: a person aged 18-60 years who received the Ad26.COV2.S COVID-19 vaccine or a placebo.

V gene TRBV10-3 combines with J gene TRBJ2-5; D gene unclear. The germline V gene has CDR1 ENHRY and CDR2 SYGVKD. The CDR3 consists of 12 residues. The V end lost 7 bases, the J end lost 0 bases, and 6 bases lay between the germline ends. The CDR3 loop is CAIKGNQETQYF. CDR3 sequence (DNA): TGTGCCATCAAGGGAAACCAAGAGACCCAGTACTTC.

The chain links TRBV13 to TRBJ2-2; D not resolved. Germline CDR1 reads PRHDT; CDR2 reads FYEKMQ (reference sequence). The germline V and J ends were trimmed by 8 bases and 2 bases, with 9 bases remaining between them. CDR3 length: 13 amino acids. This CDR3 reads CASLSRNTGELFF. CDR3 nucleotides: TGTGCCAGCTTGAGCCGAAACACCGGGGAGCTGTTTTTT.

This chain joins TRBV2 and TRBJ2-2, with D unclear. CDR3 length: 15 amino acids. Trimming stripped 6 bases from V and 4 bases from J, with 15 bases between. Germline assignment: CDR1 SNHLY and CDR2 FYNNEI. CDR3 nucleotides: TGTGCCAGCAGGTCCTCCCTGGGTTCCACCGGGGAGCTGTTTTTT. Protein product: CASRSSLGSTGELFF.

In its sample, this clone was seen a few times. This rearrangement joins TRBV6-1 to TRBJ1-3, with 7 bases that match TRBD1. V lost 1 base, J lost 4 bases, and 7 bases stayed unmatched. The CDR3 is made up of 16 amino acids. In germline, CDR1 is MNHNS, CDR2 SASEGT. The CDR3 bases are TGTGCCAGCAGTGAAGACAACAGGGGATCAGGAAACACCATATATTTT. Protein: CASSEDNRGSGNTIYF.

This clone appeared a single time. The chain couples TRBV5-1 to TRBJ2-1; D unresolved. In germline, CDR1 is SGHRS, CDR2 YFSETQ. V lost 3 bases to trimming and J lost 8 bases, with 18 bases between them. This CDR3 comprises 15 residues. Here the CDR3 DNA reads TGCGCCAGCAGCTCCGACACGGGCTCAGCGCATGAGCAGTTCTTC. It is translated as CASSSDTGSAHEQFF.

This clone appeared once. CDR3 in amino acids: CAISGGSGAPGGLPGLAGEYEQFF. The DNA for the CDR3 is TGTGCCATCAGTGGGGGCTCCGGTGCACCCGGGGGGCTCCCCGGACTAGCGGGGGAATATGAGCAGTTCTTC. The chain joins TRBV10-3 to TRBJ2-1; 13 positions agree with TRBD2. The CDR3 is 24 amino acids. The germline V gene has CDR1 ENHRY and CDR2 SYGVKD. V gave up 4 bases and J gave up 8 bases; unmatched junction bases: 32.

The chain links TRBV13 to TRBJ1-5, with D hard to call. The CDR3 is 15 amino acids. The V gene lost 0 bases and the J gene lost 2 bases, with 8 bases spanning the gap. Germline assignment: CDR1 PRHDT and CDR2 FYEKMQ (reference sequence). The CDR3 reads CASSLGQWGNQPQHF. The CDR3 nucleotides read TGTGCCAGCAGCTTAGGTCAGTGGGGCAATCAGCCCCAGCATTTT.